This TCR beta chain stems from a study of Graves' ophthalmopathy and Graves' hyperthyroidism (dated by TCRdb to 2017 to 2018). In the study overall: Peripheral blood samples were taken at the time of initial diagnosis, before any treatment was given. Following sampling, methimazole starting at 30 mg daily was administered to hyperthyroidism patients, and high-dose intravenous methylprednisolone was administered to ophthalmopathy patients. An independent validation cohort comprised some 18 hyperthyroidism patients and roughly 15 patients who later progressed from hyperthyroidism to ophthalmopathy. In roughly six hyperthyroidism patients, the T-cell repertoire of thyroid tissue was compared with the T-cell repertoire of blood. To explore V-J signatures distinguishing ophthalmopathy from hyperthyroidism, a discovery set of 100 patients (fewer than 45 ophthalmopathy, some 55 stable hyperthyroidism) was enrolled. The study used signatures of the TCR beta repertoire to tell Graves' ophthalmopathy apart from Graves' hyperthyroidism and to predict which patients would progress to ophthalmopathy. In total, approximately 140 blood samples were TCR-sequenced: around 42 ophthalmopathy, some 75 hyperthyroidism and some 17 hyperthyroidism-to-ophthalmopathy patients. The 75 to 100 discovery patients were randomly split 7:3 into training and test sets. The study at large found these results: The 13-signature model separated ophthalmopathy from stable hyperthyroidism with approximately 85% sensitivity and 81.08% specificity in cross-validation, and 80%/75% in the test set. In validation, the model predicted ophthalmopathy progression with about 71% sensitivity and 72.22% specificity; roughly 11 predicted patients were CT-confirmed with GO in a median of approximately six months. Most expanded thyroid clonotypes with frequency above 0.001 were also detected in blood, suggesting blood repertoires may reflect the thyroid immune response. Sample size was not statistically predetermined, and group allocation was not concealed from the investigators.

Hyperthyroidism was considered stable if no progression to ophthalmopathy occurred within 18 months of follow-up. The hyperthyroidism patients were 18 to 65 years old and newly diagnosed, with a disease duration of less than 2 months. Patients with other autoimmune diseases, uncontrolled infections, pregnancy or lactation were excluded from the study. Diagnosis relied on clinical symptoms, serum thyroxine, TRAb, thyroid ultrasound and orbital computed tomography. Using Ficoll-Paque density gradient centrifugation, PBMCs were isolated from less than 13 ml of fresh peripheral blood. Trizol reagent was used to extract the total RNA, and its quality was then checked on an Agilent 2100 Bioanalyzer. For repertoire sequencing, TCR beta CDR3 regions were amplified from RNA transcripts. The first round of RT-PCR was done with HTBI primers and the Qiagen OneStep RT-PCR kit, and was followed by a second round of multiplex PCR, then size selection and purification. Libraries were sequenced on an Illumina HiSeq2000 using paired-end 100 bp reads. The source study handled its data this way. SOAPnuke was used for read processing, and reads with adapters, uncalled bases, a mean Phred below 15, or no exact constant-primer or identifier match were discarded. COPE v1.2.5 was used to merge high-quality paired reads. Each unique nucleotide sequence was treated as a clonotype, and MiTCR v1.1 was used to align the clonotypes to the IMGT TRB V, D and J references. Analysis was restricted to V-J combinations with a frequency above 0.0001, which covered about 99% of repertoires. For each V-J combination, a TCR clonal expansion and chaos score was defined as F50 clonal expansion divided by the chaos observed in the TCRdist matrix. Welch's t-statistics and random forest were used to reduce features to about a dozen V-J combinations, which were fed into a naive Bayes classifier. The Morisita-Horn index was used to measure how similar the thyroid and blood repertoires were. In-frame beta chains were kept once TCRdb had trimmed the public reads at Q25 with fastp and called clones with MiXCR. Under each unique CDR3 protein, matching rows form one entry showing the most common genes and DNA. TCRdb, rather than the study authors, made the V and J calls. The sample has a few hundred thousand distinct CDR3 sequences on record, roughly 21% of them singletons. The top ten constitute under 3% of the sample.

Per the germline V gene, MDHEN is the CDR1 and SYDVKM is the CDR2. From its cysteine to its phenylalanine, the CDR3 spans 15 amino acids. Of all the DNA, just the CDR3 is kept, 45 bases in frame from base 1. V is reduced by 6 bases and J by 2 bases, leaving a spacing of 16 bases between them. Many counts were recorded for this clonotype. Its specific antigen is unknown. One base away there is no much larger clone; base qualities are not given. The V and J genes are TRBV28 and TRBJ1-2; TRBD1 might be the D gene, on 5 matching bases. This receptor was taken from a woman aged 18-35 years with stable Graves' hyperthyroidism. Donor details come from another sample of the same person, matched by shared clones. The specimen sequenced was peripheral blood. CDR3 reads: CASRRRGSKNYGYTF. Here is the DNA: TGTGCCAGCAGACGGCGGGGGTCCAAGAACTATGGCTACACCTTC.